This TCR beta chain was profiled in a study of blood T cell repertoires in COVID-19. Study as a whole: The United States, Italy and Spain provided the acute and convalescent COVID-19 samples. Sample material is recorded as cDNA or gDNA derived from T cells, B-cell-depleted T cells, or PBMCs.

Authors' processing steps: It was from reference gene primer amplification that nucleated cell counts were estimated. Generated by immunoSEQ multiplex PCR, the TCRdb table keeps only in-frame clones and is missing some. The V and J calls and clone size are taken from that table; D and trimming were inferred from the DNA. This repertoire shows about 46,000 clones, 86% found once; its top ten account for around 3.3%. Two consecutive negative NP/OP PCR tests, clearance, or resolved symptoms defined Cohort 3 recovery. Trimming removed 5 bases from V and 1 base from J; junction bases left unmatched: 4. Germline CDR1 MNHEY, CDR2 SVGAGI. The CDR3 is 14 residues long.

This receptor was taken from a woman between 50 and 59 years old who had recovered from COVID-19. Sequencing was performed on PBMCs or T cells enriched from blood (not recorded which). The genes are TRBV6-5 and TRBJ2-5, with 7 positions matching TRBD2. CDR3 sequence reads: CASSSRLAQETQYF. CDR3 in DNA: TGTGCCAGCAGTAGTCGACTAGCCCAAGAGACCCAGTACTTC.